A single sample gave rise to the 24 T cell receptor beta chains below, sequenced in a study of neoadjuvant nivolumab and ipilimumab in lung cancer. The method was immunoSEQ multiplex PCR; TCRdb's version includes in-frame clones alone and lacks a portion of them. This repertoire shows 39,000 or so clones, roughly 87% found once; its top ten account for about 3.6%. The sequenced sample was peripheral blood, obtained before neoadjuvant nivolumab, alone or with ipilimumab. These receptors were taken from an adult with non-small cell lung cancer.

The chain joins TRBV18 to TRBJ2-1; D might be TRBD1 or TRBD2, each matching 5 bases. V lost 6 bases and J 5 bases, leaving 20 bases between the germline ends. CDR3 size: 16 residues. The germline CDR1 and CDR2 sequences are KGHSH and LQKENI. CDR3 sequence: CASSKGSRTRHNEQFF. CDR3 nucleotides: TGTGCCAGCTCGAAGGGGTCGAGGACTCGGCACAATGAGCAGTTCTTC.

The J gene is TRBJ2-1, the V gene TRBV30; 7 bases are a match to TRBD1. Germline CDR1 and CDR2: GTSNPN and SVGIG (reference sequence). The CDR3 totals 16 residues. V shed 0 bases and J 0 bases; nucleotides not matched to a gene: 5. CDR3 sequence: CAWSVYEGASYNEQFF. CDR3 in DNA: TGTGCCTGGAGTGTATACGAGGGGGCCTCCTACAATGAGCAGTTCTTC. Supplemented by reference TRBV30 and TRBJ2-1, the full variable domain reads SQTIHQWPATLVQPVGSPLSLECTVEGTSNPNLYWYRQAAGRGLQLLFYSVGIGQISSEVPQNLSASRPQDRQFILSSKKLLLSDSGFYLCAWSVYEGASYNEQFFGPGTRLTVL.

This sequence joins TRBV30 and TRBJ1-3; D is uncertain. The germline V gene encodes CDR1 GTSNPN and CDR2 SVGIG (reference sequence). CDR3 length: 12 residues. Trimming stripped 5 bases from V and 3 bases from J, with 8 bases between. The CDR3 region has the DNA TGTGCCTGGGAAGTGGGTGGAAACACCATATATTTT. The encoded protein is CAWEVGGNTIYF.

The chain carries TRBV30 and TRBJ2-7, with 9 bases matching TRBD1. The CDR3 spans 14 residues. With V trimmed by 2 bases and J by 2 bases, 4 bases remained unmatched. The germline CDR1 and CDR2 sequences are GTSNPN and SVGIG (reference sequence). The CDR3 DNA reads TGTGCCTGGAGTCCCGGACAGGGGACCTACGAGCAGTACTTC. Its translation: CAWSPGQGTYEQYF.

V usage is TRBV19 and J usage is TRBJ2-7; tentatively, D is TRBD2 (6 bases). CDR1 and CDR2 from the germline V gene are LNHDA and SQIVND (reference sequence). Trimming took 1 base from V and 6 from J, leaving 10 bases between them. This CDR3 is 13 amino acids long. CDR3 DNA sequence: TGTGCCAGTAGTATAGTTGTGGAGGGCGAGCAGTACTTC. It codes for CASSIVVEGEQYF. The variable domain in full, with the rest retrieved from reference TRBV19 and TRBJ2-7, is DGGITQSPKYLFRKEGQNVTLSCEQNLNHDAMYWYRQDPGQGLRLIYYSQIVNDFQKGDIAEGYSVSREKKESFPLTVTSAQKNPTAFYLCASSIVVEGEQYFGPGTRLTVT.

The CDR3 sequence is CAHTGGPTDTQYF. The CDR3 DNA reads as TGTGCCCATACTGGCGGGCCCACAGATACGCAGTATTTT. The genes are TRBV7-9 and TRBJ2-3; D may be TRBD2 (5 bases). The CDR3 sequence is 13 residues long. Trimming stripped 11 bases from V and 2 bases from J, with 14 bases between. Germline loops: CDR1 SEHNR, CDR2 FQNEAQ (reference sequence).

J is TRBJ1-5 and V is TRBV30; D is unclear. The V gene's germline CDR1 is GTSNPN and CDR2 SVGIG (reference sequence). V was shortened by 4 bases and J by 7 bases, with 11 bases between the two germline ends. The CDR3 runs 12 residues. CDR3: CAWNLAGQPQHF. In nucleotides, the CDR3 is TGTGCCTGGAACCTGGCGGGGCAGCCCCAGCATTTT.

This clone appeared a few times. This sequence joins TRBV2 and TRBJ2-3, with unresolved D. V was trimmed by 5 bases and J by 2 bases, leaving 5 bases between them. Germline V gives CDR1 SNHLY, CDR2 FYNNEI. The CDR3 totals 12 residues. The chain's CDR3 is CASSLNTDTQYF. The CDR3 DNA sequence: TGTGCCAGCAGTCTCAACACAGATACGCAGTATTTT.

The rearrangement links TRBV7-9 to TRBJ2-3; D call uncertain. CDR1 SEHNR and CDR2 FQNEAQ come from the germline V gene (reference sequence). Trimming removed 7 bases at V and 4 bases at J, with 9 bases between. This CDR3 has 12 residues. CDR3 in DNA: TGTGCCAGCAACCGATGGGCAGATACGCAGTATTTT. Encoded protein: CASNRWADTQYF. Combining the CDR3 with reference TRBV7-9 and TRBJ2-3 gives the whole variable domain DTGVSQNPRHKITKRGQNVTFRCDPISEHNRLYWYRQTLGQGPEFLTYFQNEAQLEKSRLLSDRFSAERPKGSFSTLEIQRTEQGDSAMYLCASNRWADTQYFGPGTRLTVL.

J is TRBJ2-3 and V is TRBV7-7; the D is unclear. Germline values: CDR1 SSHAT, CDR2 FNYEAQ (reference sequence). V shed 2 bases and J shed 1 base, with 7 bases lying between them. The CDR3 totals 14 residues. CDR3 sequence reads: CASSLQPGTDTQYF. CDR3 DNA: TGTGCCAGCAGCTTACAGCCGGGCACAGATACGCAGTATTTT.

A single count supports this clone. J is TRBJ1-5 and V is TRBV5-1; 7 nucleotides match TRBD1. The CDR3 consists of 14 residues. The V gene's germline CDR1 is SGHRS and CDR2 YFSETQ. Trimming removed 0 bases from V and 9 bases from J; junction bases left unmatched: 6. Here the CDR3 reads CASSLEQGSGPQHF. CDR3 coding DNA: TGCGCCAGCAGCTTGGAACAGGGGTCCGGGCCCCAGCATTTT. Looking up the rest from reference TRBV5-1 and TRBJ1-5 gives the full variable domain: KAGVTQTPRYLIKTRGQQVTLSCSPISGHRSVSWYQQTPGQGLQFLFEYFSETQRNKGNFPGRFSGRQFSNSRSEMNVSTLELGDSALYLCASSLEQGSGPQHFGDGTRLSIL.

This sequence joins TRBV4-2 and TRBJ2-7; 10 bases fit TRBD2. Germline V CDR1 and CDR2: LGHNA, YNFKEQ. The CDR3 totals 16 residues. V gave up 1 base and J gave up 3 bases; unmatched junction bases: 6. CDR3 in amino acids: CASSQGVLAGSYEQYF. CDR3 DNA: TGTGCCAGCAGCCAAGGAGTACTAGCGGGAAGCTACGAGCAGTACTTC.

The chain combines TRBV25-1 with TRBJ1-5; D might be TRBD1 (6 bases). The germline V and J ends were trimmed by 8 bases and 1 base, with 12 bases remaining between them. The CDR3 is 14 residues long. CDR1 and CDR2 (germline): MGHDK, SYGVNS. In nucleotides, the CDR3 is TGTGCCAGCTCTACAACAGGGAGCAATCAGCCCCAGCATTTT. Its translation is CASSTTGSNQPQHF.

This chain joins TRBV6-5 and TRBJ1-1, with a tentative D call TRBD1 (5 bases). Trimming cost V 6 bases and J 1 base, with 12 bases left between them. The CDR3 runs 14 residues. In germline, CDR1 is MNHEY, CDR2 SVGAGI. The CDR3 nucleotides are TGTGCCAGCAGCACGGGACGAGAGAACACTGAAGCTTTCTTT. Amino acid sequence: CASSTGRENTEAFF.

A word on this clone: A read error may account for a junction end that differs from germline. The chain uses TRBV27 and TRBJ2-7; D unclear. The CDR3 extends over 9 amino acids. The germline V gene encodes CDR1 MNHEY and CDR2 SMNVEV (reference sequence). The CDR3 nucleotides are TGTGCCAGCAGTTTTTTTGGACGGTTC. Its translation is CASSFFGRF.

CDR3 region: CASSRSGQNQETQYF. CDR3 nucleotides: TGTGCCAGCTCCCGGTCGGGACAGAATCAAGAGACCCAGTACTTC. The chain couples TRBV11-3 to TRBJ2-5; 7 positions match TRBD1. V lost 8 bases to trimming and J lost 2 bases; unmatched junction nucleotides: 11. The CDR3 is 15 amino acids. The germline gives CDR1 SGHNT, CDR2 YENEEA. Full variable domain (remainder filled in from reference TRBV11-3 and TRBJ2-5): EAGVVQSPRYKIIEKKQPVAFWCNPISGHNTLYWYLQNLGQGPELLIRYENEEAVDDSQLPKDRFSAERLKGVDSTLKIQPAELGDSAVYLCASSRSGQNQETQYFGPGTRLLVL.

V and J are TRBV11-2 and TRBJ2-3; D remains unclear. CDR3 length: 15 amino acids. In germline, CDR1 is SGHAT, CDR2 FQNNGV. V lost 1 base and J lost 0, with 8 bases in between. CDR3 region: CASSLVSESTDTQYF. The CDR3 coding sequence is TGTGCCAGCAGCTTAGTATCAGAGAGCACAGATACGCAGTATTTT.

V is TRBV2 and J is TRBJ2-7; 9 bases align to TRBD1. This CDR3 spans 14 amino acids. The ends lost 5 bases at V and 3 bases at J; junction bases unmatched: 5. Germline V CDR1 and CDR2: SNHLY, FYNNEI. The CDR3 region is CASSLGTGNYEQYF. The CDR3 DNA sequence: TGTGCCAGCAGTCTGGGGACAGGGAACTACGAGCAGTACTTC.

The V and J genes are TRBV4-2 and TRBJ2-7, with D perhaps TRBD2 (6 bases). Per the germline V gene, CDR1 is LGHNA and CDR2 is YNFKEQ. This CDR3 contains 14 residues. Trimming took off 6 bases at V and 0 bases at J, with 12 bases between the two ends. The CDR3, as DNA: TGTGCCAGCAGAGGGGCTAGCGACTCCTACGAGCAGTACTTC. Protein: CASRGASDSYEQYF.

The chain uses TRBV7-2 and TRBJ2-2; 9 bases are shared with TRBD2. The CDR3 covers 15 residues. J gave up 7 bases and V 2 bases, and 5 bases lay outside the gene matches. Germline V gene sequence: CDR1 SGHTA, CDR2 FQGNSA. The CDR3 protein is CASSLLGTSFGELFF. The CDR3 DNA is TGTGCCAGCAGCTTACTCGGGACTAGCTTCGGGGAGCTGTTTTTT.

This clone was picked up one time. The CDR3 DNA reads as TGTGCCAGCACCGGACAAGACAGGGGGCAGGGGGAGCAGTACTTC. Translation: CASTGQDRGQGEQYF. This chain links TRBV6-6 with TRBJ2-7, with 10 bases aligning to TRBD1. Germline CDR1 is MNHNY and CDR2 is SVGAGI (reference sequence). J was trimmed by 7 bases and V by 7 bases; bases with no gene match: 13. The CDR3 has 15 residues.

This clone was observed a handful of times. CDR3 nucleotide sequence: TGTGCCAGCAGGATGAGCGGCAACTCCTACGAGCAGTACTTC. Encoded protein: CASRMSGNSYEQYF. The V and J genes are TRBV5-4 and TRBJ2-7, with D possibly being TRBD2 (5 bases). The germline V gene has CDR1 SGHNT and CDR2 YYREEE (reference sequence). Trimming took 5 bases from V and 0 from J, leaving 12 bases between them. The CDR3 is 14 amino acids.

This chain connects TRBV9 to TRBJ2-2; perhaps TRBD1 as D (6 bases). The CDR3 runs 15 residues. Trimming took off 0 bases at V and 7 bases at J, with 13 bases between the two ends. The V gene's germline CDR1 is SGDLS and CDR2 YYNGEE. CDR3 residues: CASSVVPGEYGELFF. As DNA, the CDR3 is TGTGCCAGCAGCGTAGTCCCAGGGGAATACGGGGAGCTGTTTTTT. Supplemented by reference TRBV9 and TRBJ2-2, the full variable domain reads DSGVTQTPKHLITATGQRVTLRCSPRSGDLSVYWYQQSLDQGLQFLIQYYNGEERAKGNILERFSAQQFPDLHSELNLSSLELGDSALYFCASSVVPGEYGELFFGEGSRLTVL.

The V call is TRBV13, the J call TRBJ1-1; the match to TRBD1 covers 8 bases. Germline loops: CDR1 PRHDT, CDR2 FYEKMQ (reference sequence). V dropped 5 bases and J dropped 0; count of bases not matched to a gene: 14. The CDR3 is made up of 18 amino acids. The CDR3 nucleotides read TGTGCCAGCAGCGGCGTGAGGACAGGGACCGCTCTGAACACTGAAGCTTTCTTT. This encodes CASSGVRTGTALNTEAFF.